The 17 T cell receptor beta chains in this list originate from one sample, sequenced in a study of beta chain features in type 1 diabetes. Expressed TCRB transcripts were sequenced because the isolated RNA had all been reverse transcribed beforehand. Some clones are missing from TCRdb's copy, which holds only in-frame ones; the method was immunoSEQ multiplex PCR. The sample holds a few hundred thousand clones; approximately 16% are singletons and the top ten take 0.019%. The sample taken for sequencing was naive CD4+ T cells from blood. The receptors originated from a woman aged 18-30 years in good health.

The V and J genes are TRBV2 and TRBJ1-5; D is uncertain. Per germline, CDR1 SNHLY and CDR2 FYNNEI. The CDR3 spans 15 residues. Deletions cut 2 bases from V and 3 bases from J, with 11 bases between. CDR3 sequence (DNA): TGTGCCAGCAGTGAAATCAACAGCTACAATCAGCCCCAGCATTTT. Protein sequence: CASSEINSYNQPQHF.

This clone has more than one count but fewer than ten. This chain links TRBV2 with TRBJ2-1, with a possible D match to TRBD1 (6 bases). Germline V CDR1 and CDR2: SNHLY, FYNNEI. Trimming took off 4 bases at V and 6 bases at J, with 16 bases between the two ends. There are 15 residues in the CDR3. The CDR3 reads CASSVLTRGGNEQFF. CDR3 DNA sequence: TGTGCCAGCAGTGTCCTAACACGAGGGGGCAATGAGCAGTTCTTC.

The CDR3 nucleotides are TGTGCCTGGAGGGGGACTAGCGGGTACAATGAGCAGTTCTTC. Translation: CAWRGTSGYNEQFF. This chain joins TRBV30 and TRBJ2-1; TRBD2 matches at 12 bases. Per the germline V gene, CDR1 is GTSNPN and CDR2 is SVGIG (reference sequence). This CDR3 region has 14 residues. V dropped 3 bases and J dropped 4; count of bases not matched to a gene: 1. Together with reference TRBV30 and TRBJ2-1, the CDR3 gives the full variable domain: SQTIHQWPATLVQPVGSPLSLECTVEGTSNPNLYWYRQAAGRGLQLLFYSVGIGQISSEVPQNLSASRPQDRQFILSSKKLLLSDSGFYLCAWRGTSGYNEQFFGPGTRLTVL.

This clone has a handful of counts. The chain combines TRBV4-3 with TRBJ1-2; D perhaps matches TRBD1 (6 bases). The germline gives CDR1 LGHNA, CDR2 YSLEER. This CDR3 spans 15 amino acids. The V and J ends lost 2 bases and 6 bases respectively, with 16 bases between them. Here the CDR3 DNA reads TGCGCCAGCAGCCAATTGGCCAGGGGTTATAATGGCTACACCTTC. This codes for CASSQLARGYNGYTF.

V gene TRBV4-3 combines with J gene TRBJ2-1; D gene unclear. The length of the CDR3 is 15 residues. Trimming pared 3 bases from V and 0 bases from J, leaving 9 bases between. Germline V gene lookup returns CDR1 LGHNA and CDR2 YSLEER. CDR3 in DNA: TGCGCCAGCAGCCACCTACTGAGCTCCTACAATGAGCAGTTCTTC. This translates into CASSHLLSSYNEQFF.

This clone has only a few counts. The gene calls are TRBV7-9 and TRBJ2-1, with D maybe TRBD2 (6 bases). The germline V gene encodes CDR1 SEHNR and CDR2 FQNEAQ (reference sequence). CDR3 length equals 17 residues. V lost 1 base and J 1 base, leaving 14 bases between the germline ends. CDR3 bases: TGTGCCAGCAGCTTAGGATTTCGGGAGTGGTCCTACAATGAGCAGTTCTTC. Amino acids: CASSLGFREWSYNEQFF.

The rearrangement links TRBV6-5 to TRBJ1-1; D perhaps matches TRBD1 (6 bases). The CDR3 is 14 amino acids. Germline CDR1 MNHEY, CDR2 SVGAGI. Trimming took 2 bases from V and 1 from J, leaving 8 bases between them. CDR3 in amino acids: CASSYGGRNTEAFF. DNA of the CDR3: TGTGCCAGCAGTTACGGGGGCAGGAACACTGAAGCTTTCTTT.

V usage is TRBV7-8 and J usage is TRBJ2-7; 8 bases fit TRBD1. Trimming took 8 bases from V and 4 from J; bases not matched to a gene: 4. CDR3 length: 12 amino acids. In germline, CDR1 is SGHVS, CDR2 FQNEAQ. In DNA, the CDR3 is TGTGCCAGCCCGCAGGGGGCTTACGAGCAGTACTTC. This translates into CASPQGAYEQYF.

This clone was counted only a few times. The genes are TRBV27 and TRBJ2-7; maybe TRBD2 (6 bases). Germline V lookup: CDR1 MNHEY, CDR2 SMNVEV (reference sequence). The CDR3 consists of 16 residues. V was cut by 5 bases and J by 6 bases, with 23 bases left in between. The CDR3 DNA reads TGTGCCAGCAGTCCGCACCGAGGAGCGGGTGGCTTCGAGCAGTACTTC. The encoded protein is CASSPHRGAGGFEQYF.

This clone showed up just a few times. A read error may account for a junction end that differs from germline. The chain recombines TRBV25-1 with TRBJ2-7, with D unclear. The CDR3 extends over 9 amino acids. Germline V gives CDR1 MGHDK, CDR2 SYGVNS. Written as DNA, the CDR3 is TGTGCCAGCAGTGGAAGAGGCCCGTTC. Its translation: CASSGRGPF.

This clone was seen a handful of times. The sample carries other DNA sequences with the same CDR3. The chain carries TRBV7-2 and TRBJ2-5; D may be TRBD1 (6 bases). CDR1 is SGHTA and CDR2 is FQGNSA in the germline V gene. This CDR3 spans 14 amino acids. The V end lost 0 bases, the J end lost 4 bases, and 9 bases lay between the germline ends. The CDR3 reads CASSLAGAGETQYF. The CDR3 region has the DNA TGTGCCAGCAGCTTAGCGGGGGCGGGAGAGACCCAGTACTTC.

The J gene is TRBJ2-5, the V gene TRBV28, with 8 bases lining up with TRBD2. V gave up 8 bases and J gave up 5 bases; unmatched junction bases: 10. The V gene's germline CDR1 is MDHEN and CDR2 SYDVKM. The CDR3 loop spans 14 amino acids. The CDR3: CASSNAGGGETQYF. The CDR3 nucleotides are TGTGCCAGCTCCAACGCGGGAGGTGGGGAGACCCAGTACTTC.

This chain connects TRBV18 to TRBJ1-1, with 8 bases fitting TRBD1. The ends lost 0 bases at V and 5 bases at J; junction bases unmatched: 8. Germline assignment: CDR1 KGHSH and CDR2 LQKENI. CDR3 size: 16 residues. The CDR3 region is CASSPPIRTGKTEAFF. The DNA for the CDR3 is TGTGCCAGCTCACCACCGATCCGGACAGGGAAGACTGAAGCTTTCTTT.

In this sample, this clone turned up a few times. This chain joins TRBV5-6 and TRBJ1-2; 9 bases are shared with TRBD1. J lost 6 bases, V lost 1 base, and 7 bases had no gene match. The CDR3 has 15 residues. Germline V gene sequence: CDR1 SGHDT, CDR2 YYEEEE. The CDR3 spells CASSLRDRVGNGYTF. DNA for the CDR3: TGTGCCAGCAGCTTGAGGGACAGGGTTGGAAATGGCTACACCTTC.

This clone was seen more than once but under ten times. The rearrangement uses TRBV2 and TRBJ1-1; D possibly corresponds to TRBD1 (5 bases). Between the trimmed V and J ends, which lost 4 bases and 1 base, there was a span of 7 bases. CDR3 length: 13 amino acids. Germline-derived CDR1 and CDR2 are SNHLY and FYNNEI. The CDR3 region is CASSVDTNTEAFF. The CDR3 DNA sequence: TGTGCCAGCAGTGTGGACACGAACACTGAAGCTTTCTTT. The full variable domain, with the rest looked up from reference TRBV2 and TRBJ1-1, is EPEVTQTPSHQVTQMGQEVILRCVPISNHLYFYWYRQILGQKVEFLVSFYNNEISEKSEIFDDQFSVERPDGSNFTLKIRSTKLEDSAMYFCASSVDTNTEAFFGQGTRLTVV.

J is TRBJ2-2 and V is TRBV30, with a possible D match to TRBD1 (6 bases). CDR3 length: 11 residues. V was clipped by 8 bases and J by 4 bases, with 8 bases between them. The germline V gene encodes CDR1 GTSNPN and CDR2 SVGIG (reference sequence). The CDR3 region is CAGQRTGELFF. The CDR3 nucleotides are TGTGCCGGACAGCGCACCGGGGAGCTGTTTTTT. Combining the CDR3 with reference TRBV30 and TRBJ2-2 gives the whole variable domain SQTIHQWPATLVQPVGSPLSLECTVEGTSNPNLYWYRQAAGRGLQLLFYSVGIGQISSEVPQNLSASRPQDRQFILSSKKLLLSDSGFYLCAGQRTGELFFGEGSRLTVL.

This chain's CDR3 is CAWTGYDEKLFF. In nucleotides, the CDR3 is TGTGCCTGGACAGGGTATGATGAAAAACTGTTTTTT. The chain couples TRBV30 to TRBJ1-4; D is possibly TRBD1 (5 bases). The CDR3 has 12 residues. The germline V and J ends were trimmed by 4 bases and 6 bases, with 9 bases remaining between them. Germline loops: CDR1 GTSNPN, CDR2 SVGIG (reference sequence).